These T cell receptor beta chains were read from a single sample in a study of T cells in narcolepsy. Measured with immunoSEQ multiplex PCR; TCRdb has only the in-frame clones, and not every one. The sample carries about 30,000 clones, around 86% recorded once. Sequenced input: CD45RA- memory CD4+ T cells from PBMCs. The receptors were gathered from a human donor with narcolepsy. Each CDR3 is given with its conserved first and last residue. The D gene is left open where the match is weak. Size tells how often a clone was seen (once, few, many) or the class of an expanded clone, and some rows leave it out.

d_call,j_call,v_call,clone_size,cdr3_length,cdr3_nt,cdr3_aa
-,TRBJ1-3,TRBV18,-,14,TGTGCCAGCTCACCCCGCAGGGATGGAAACACCATATATTTT,CASSPRRDGNTIYF
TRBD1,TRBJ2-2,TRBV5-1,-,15,TGCGCCAGCATGATAGGGGGCACGAACACCGGGGAGCTGTTTTTT,CASMIGGTNTGELFF
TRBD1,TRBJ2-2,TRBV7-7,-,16,TGTGCCAGCAGCGCATCGTCCGGGACAGGGGCCGGGGAGCTGTTTTTT,CASSASSGTGAGELFF
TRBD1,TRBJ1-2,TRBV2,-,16,TGTGCCAGCAGTCTCTTGAGTACAGGGGGCGCGTTTGGCTACACCTTC,CASSLLSTGGAFGYTF
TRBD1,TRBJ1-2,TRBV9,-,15,TGTGCCAGCAGCCCGACCGGGACAGGGGGCTTTGGCTACACCTTC,CASSPTGTGGFGYTF
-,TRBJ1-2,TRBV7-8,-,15,TGTGCCAGCAGCTTAGCGCGTAGATTTGGCTATGGCTACACCTTC,CASSLARRFGYGYTF
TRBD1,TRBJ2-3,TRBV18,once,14,TGTGCCAGCCGGACAGGGGGCTCCTCAGATACGCAGTATTTT,CASRTGGSSDTQYF
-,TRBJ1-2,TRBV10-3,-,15,TGTGCCATCAGCGAAAGCCCAGCAGGTGTGTATGGCTACACCTTC,CAISESPAGVYGYTF
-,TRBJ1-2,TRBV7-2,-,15,TGTGCCAGCAGCTTAGCCACAGCAGCTAACTATGGCTACACCTTC,CASSLATAANYGYTF
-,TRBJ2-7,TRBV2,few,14,TGTGCCAGCAGTTCAGACTCCCGTGACTACGAGCAGTACTTC,CASSSDSRDYEQYF
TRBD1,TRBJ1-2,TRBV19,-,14,TGTGCCAGTAGTATTCCCGACAGGGGTTCCGGCTACACCTTC,CASSIPDRGSGYTF
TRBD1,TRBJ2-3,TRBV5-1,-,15,TGCGCCAGCAGCTGGACAGGGTTAAGCACAGATACGCAGTATTTT,CASSWTGLSTDTQYF
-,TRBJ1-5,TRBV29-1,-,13,TGCAGCGTGACCGCGGGGGTCAATCAGCCCCAGCATTTT,CSVTAGVNQPQHF
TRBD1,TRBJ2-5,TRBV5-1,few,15,TGCGCCAGCAGCTTGGAAACTCGACAGGGGGAGACCCAGTACTTC,CASSLETRQGETQYF
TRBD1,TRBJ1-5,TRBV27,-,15,TGTGCCAGCAAGCAGGGGGCCGGGGGCAATCAGCCCCAGCATTTT,CASKQGAGGNQPQHF
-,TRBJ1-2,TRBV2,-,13,TGTGCCAGTACACGGTCCCCGATATATGGCTACACCTTC,CASTRSPIYGYTF
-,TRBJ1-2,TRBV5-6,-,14,TGTGCCAGCAGTCGTTGGGGCAGGGCGGGGGGCTACACCTTC,CASSRWGRAGGYTF
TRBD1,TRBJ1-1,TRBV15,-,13,TGTGCCACCAGCAAACAGACAGGGCCTGAAGCTTTCTTT,CATSKQTGPEAFF
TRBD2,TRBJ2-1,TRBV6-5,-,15,TGTGCCAGCAGTTGGCTAGCGGGGGGCGTTAATGAGCAGTTCTTC,CASSWLAGGVNEQFF
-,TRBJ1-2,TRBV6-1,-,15,TGTGCCAGCAGTGATCCTGGGGCCCCAAGAGATGGCTACACCTTC,CASSDPGAPRDGYTF
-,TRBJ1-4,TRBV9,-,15,TGTACCAGCAGCGTAGCTACAGGTTATAATGAAAAACTGTTTTTT,CTSSVATGYNEKLFF
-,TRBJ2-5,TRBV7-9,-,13,TGTGCCAGCAGCCTGGGGAATCAAGAGACCCAGTACTTC,CASSLGNQETQYF
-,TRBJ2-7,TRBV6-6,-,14,TGTGCCAGCAGTTACCTTGGGTTATCCTACGAGCAGTACTTC,CASSYLGLSYEQYF
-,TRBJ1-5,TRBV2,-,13,TGTGCCAGCAGTGTTGGAGTCAATCAGCCCCAGCATTTT,CASSVGVNQPQHF
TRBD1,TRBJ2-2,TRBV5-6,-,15,TGTGCCAGCAGGATGAAAGGACAGGGTGGCGGGGAGCTGTTTTTT,CASRMKGQGGGELFF
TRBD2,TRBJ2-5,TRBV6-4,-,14,TGTGCCAGCAGTGACTCGGGGGGGACTTTGGCCCAGTACTTC,CASSDSGGTLAQYF
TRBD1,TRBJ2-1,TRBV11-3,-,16,TGTGCCAGCAGCTTAGCGGGACAGTCCTCAATCAATGAGCAGTTCTTC,CASSLAGQSSINEQFF
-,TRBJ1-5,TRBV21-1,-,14,TGTGCCAGCAGCCTCGGATCACGCAATCAGCCCCAGCATTTT,CASSLGSRNQPQHF
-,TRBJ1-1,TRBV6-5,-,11,TGTGCCAGCACCCAAAACACTGAAGCTTTCTTT,CASTQNTEAFF
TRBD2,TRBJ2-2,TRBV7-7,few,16,TGTGCCAGCAGCTTAGCGACGGGGGGGAACACCGGGGAGCTGTTTTTT,CASSLATGGNTGELFF
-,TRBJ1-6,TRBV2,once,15,TGTGCCAGCAGGGGTCAGACAGTTAGGGGGTCACCCCTCCACTTT,CASRGQTVRGSPLHF
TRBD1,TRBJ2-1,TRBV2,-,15,TGTGCCAGCGGCTCCGGGACAGGGGCTGCCAATGAGCAGTTCTTC,CASGSGTGAANEQFF
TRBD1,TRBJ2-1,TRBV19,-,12,TGTGCCAGTAGCCTACAAGGGGGACAGGAGTTCTTC,CASSLQGGQEFF
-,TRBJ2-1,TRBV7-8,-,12,TGTGCCAGCAGCCCGGCCATGAATGAGCAGTTCTTC,CASSPAMNEQFF